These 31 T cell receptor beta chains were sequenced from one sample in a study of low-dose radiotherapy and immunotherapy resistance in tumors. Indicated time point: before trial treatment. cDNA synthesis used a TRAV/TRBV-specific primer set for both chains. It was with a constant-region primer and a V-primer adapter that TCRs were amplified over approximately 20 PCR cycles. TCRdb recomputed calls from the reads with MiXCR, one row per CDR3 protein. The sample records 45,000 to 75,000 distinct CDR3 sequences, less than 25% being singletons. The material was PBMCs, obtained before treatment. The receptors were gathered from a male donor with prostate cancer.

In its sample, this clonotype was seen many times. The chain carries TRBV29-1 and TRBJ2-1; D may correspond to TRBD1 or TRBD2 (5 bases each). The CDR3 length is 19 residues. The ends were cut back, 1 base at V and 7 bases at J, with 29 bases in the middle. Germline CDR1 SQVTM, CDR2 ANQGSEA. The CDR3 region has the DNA TGCAGCGTTGAAGGGGGTCCATTACCCTCGGGGCTCAATCGGAATGAGCAGTTCTTC. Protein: CSVEGGPLPSGLNRNEQFF.

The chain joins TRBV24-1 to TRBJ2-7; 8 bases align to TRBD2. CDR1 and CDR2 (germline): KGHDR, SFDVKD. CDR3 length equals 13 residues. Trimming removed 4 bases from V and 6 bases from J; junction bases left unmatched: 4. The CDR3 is CATSEAGVAEQYF. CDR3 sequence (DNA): TGTGCCACCAGTGAAGCGGGAGTAGCCGAGCAGTACTTC.

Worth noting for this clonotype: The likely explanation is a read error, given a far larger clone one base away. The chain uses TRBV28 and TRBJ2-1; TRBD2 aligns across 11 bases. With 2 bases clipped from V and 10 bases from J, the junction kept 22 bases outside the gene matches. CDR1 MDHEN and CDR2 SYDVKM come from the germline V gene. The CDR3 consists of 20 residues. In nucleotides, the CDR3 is TGTGCCAGCAGTTTAACGTGGCTCTCGCCACTAGCGGGGGTACTCTACGAGCAGTTCTTC. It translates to CASSLTWLSPLAGVLYEQFF. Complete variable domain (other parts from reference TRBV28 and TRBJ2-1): DVKVTQSSRYLVKRTGEKVFLECVQDMDHENMFWYRQDPGLGLRLIYFSYDVKMKEKGDIPEGYSVSREKKERFSLILESASTNQTSMYLCASSLTWLSPLAGVLYEQFFGPGTRLTVL.

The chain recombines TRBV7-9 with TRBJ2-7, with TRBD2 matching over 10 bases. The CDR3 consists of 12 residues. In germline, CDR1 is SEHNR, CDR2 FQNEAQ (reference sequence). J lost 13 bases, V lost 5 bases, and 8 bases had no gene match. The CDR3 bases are TGTGCCAGCAGCCCAACCGGGACTAGCGTATACTTC. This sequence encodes CASSPTGTSVYF.

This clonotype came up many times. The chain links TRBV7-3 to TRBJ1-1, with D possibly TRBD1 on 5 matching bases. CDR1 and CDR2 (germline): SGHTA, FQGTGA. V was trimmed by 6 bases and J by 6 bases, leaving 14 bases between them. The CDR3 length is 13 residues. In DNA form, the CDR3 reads TGTGCCAGCAGTCGAGCGGGGGGACCTGAAGCTTTCTTT. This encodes CASSRAGGPEAFF.

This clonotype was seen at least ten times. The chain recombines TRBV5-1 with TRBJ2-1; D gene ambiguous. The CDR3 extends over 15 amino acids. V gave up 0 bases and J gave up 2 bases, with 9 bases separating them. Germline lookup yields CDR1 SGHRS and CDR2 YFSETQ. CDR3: CASSLATNTYNEQFF. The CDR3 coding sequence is TGCGCCAGCAGCTTGGCCACGAACACCTACAATGAGCAGTTCTTC.

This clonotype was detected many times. The CDR3 DNA reads as TGTGCCAGCAGTGAATACGGGGGCAAGGAGAACATTCAGTACTTC. Its translation is CASSEYGGKENIQYF. The rearrangement links TRBV6-2 or TRBV6-3 to TRBJ2-4, with D perhaps being TRBD1 or TRBD2 (6 bases each). Germline V lookup: CDR1 MNHEY, CDR2 SVGEGT. V was cut by 5 bases and J by 7 bases, with 18 bases left in between. This CDR3 region has 15 residues.

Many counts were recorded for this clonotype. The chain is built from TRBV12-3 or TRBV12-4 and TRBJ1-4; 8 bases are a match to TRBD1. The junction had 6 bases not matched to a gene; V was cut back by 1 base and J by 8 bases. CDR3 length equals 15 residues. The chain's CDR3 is CASSLGQGTWEKLFF. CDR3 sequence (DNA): TGTGCCAGCAGTTTAGGACAGGGGACTTGGGAAAAACTGTTTTTT.

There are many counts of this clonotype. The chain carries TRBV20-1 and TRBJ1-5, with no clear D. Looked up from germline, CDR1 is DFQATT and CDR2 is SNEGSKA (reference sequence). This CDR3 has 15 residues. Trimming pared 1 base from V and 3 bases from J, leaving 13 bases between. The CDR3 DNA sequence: TGCAGTGCTAGAGTCTCGGACCTTATCAATCAGCCCCAGCATTTT. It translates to CSARVSDLINQPQHF.

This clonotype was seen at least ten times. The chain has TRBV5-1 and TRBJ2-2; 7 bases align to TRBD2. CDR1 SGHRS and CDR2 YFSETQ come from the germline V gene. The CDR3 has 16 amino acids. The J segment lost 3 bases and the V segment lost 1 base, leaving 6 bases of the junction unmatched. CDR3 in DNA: TGCGCCAGCAGCTTGAGTCTAGCGGCCGACACCGGGGAGCTGTTTTTT. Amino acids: CASSLSLAADTGELFF. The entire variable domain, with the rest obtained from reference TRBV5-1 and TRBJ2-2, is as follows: KAGVTQTPRYLIKTRGQQVTLSCSPISGHRSVSWYQQTPGQGLQFLFEYFSETQRNKGNFPGRFSGRQFSNSRSEMNVSTLELGDSALYLCASSLSLAADTGELFFGEGSRLTVL.

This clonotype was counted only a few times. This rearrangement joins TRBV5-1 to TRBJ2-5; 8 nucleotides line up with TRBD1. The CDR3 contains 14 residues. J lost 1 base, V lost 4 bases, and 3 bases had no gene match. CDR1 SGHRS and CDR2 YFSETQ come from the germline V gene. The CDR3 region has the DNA TGCGCCAGCAGCCGGGGACAGGCCCAAGAGACCCAGTACTTC. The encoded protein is CASSRGQAQETQYF.

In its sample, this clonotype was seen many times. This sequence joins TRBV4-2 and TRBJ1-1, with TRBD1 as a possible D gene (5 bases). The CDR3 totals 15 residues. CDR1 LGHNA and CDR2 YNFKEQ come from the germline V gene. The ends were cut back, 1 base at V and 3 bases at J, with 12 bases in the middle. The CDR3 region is CASSQAGGGDTEAFF. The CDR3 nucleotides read TGTGCCAGCAGCCAAGCGGGGGGTGGGGACACTGAAGCTTTCTTT.

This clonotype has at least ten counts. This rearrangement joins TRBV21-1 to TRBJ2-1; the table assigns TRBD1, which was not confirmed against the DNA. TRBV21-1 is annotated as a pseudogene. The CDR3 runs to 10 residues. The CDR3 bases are TGTGCCAGCAGCTCCCTGGACGAGTTCTTC. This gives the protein CASSSLDEFF.

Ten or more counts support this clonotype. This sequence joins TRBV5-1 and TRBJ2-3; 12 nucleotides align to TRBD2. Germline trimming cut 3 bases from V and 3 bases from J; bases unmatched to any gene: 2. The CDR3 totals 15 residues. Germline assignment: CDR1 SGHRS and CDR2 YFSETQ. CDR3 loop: CASSWLAGGTDTQYF. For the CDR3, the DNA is TGCGCCAGCAGCTGGCTAGCGGGAGGGACAGATACGCAGTATTTT.

CDR3 DNA sequence: TGTGCCAGCAGTCTTCTCAGGGGGTCGAATCAGCCCCAGCATTTT. Translated: CASSLLRGSNQPQHF. The rearrangement links TRBV13 to TRBJ1-5; 7 positions agree with TRBD1. CDR3 length: 15 amino acids. V lost 6 bases and J lost 4; bases outside the gene matches: 9. The germline CDR1 and CDR2 sequences are PRHDT and FYEKMQ (reference sequence).

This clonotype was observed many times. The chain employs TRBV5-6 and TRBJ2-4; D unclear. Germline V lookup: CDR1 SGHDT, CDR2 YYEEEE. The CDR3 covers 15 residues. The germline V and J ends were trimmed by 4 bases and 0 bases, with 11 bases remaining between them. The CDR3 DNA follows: TGTGCCAGCAGCGACACACAACTAGCCAAAAACATTCAGTACTTC. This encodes CASSDTQLAKNIQYF.

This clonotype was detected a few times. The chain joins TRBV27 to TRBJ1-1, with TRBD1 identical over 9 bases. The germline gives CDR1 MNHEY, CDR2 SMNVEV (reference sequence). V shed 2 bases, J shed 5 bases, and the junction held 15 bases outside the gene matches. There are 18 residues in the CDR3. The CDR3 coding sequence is TGTGCCAGCAGTTTAACCGGGACAGGGATGGGTCGAAAAACTGAAGCTTTCTTT. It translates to CASSLTGTGMGRKTEAFF.

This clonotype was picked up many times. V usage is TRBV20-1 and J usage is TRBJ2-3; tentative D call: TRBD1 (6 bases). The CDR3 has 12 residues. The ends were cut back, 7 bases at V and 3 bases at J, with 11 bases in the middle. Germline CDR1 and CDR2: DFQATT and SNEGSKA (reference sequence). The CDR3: CSVPGATDTQYF. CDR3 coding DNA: TGCAGTGTGCCAGGGGCGACAGATACGCAGTATTTT.

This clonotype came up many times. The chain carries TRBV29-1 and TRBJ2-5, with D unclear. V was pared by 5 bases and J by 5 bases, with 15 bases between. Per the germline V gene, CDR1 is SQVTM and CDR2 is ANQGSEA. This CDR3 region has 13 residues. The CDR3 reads CSVTDPGKETQYF. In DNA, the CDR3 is TGCAGCGTTACCGACCCCGGTAAGGAGACCCAGTACTTC.

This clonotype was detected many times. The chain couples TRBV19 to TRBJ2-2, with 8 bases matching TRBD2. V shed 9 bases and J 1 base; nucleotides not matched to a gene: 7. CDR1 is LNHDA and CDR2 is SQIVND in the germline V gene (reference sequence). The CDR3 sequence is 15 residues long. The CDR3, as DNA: TGTGCCAGCAAAGCCGGGGGGGTGAACACCGGGGAGCTGTTTTTT. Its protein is CASKAGGVNTGELFF.

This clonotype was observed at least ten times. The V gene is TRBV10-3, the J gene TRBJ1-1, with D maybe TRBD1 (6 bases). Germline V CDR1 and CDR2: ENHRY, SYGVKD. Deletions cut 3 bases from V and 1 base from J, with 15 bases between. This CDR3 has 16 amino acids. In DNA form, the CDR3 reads TGTGCCATCAGTGACCACAACAGGGCGCGGAACACTGAAGCTTTCTTT. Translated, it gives CAISDHNRARNTEAFF.

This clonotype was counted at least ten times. CDR3 sequence reads: CASSLAPGQGGWDIQYF. The CDR3 nucleotides are TGTGCCAGCAGCTTAGCGCCGGGTCAGGGAGGCTGGGACATTCAGTACTTC. The chain joins TRBV7-9 to TRBJ2-4; the D gene is possibly TRBD2 (6 bases). The CDR3 covers 17 residues. V lost 0 bases and J 8 bases, leaving 20 bases between the germline ends. CDR1 is SEHNR, CDR2 FQNEAQ, per germline (reference sequence).

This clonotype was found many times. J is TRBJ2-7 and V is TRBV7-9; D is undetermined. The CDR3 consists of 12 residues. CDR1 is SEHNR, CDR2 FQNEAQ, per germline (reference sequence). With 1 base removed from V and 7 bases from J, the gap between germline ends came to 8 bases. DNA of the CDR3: TGTGCCAGCAGCTTAGGAACCGGGGAGCAGTACTTC. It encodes CASSLGTGEQYF.

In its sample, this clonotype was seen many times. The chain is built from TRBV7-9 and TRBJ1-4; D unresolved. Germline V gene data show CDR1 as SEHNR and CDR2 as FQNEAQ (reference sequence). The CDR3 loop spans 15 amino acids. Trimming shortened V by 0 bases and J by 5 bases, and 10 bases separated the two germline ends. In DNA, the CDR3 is TGTGCCAGCAGCTTAGCGTTTCGAGCCAATGAAAAACTGTTTTTT. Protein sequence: CASSLAFRANEKLFF.

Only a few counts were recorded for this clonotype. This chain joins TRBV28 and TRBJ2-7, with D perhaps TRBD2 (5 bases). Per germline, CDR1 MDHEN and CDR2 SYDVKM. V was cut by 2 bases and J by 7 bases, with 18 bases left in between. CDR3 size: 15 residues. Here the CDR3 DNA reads TGTGCCAGCAGTTTACCCCTTTCGGGGTATAGGGAGCAGTACTTC. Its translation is CASSLPLSGYREQYF.

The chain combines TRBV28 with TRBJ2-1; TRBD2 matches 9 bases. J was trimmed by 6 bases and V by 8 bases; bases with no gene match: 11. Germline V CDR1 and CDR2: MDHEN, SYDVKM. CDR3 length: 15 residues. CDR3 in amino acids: CASSLSVSGSNEQFF. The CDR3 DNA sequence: TGTGCCAGCTCCCTATCGGTTAGCGGGAGCAATGAGCAGTTCTTC. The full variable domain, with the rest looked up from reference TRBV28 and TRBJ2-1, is DVKVTQSSRYLVKRTGEKVFLECVQDMDHENMFWYRQDPGLGLRLIYFSYDVKMKEKGDIPEGYSVSREKKERFSLILESASTNQTSMYLCASSLSVSGSNEQFFGPGTRLTVL.

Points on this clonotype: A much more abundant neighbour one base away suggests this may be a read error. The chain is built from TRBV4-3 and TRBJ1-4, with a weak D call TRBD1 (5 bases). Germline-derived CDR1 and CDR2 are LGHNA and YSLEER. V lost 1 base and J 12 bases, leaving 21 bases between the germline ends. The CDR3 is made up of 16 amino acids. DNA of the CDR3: TGCGCCAGCAGCCAAGCTAGGACAACCCTCGATGAGGAACTGTTTTTT. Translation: CASSQARTTLDEELFF.

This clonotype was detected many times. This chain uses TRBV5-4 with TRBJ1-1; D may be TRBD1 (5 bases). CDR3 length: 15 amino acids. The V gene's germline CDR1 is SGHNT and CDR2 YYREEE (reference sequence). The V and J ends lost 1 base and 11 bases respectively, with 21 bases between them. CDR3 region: CASSLFAEGRRIAFF. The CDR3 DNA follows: TGTGCCAGCAGCTTGTTTGCCGAGGGGCGCCGGATCGCTTTCTTT.

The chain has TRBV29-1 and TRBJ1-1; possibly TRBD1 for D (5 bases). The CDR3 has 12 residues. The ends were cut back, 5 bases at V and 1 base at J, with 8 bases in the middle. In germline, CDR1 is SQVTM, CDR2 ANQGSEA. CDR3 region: CSVTGWNTEAFF. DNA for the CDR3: TGCAGCGTTACAGGATGGAACACTGAAGCTTTCTTT.

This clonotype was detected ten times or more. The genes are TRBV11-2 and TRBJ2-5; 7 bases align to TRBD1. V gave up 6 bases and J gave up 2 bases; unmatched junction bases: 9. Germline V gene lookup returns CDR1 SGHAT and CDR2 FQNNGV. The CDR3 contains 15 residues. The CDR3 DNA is TGTGCCAGCAGACCGACAGGGTACCTTCAAGAGACCCAGTACTTC. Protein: CASRPTGYLQETQYF.

CDR3 region: CASSFGQGGTEAFF. DNA of the CDR3: TGTGCCAGCAGTTTCGGACAGGGCGGCACTGAAGCTTTCTTT. The rearrangement links TRBV6-1 to TRBJ1-1, with 8 bases fitting TRBD1. CDR1 is MNHNS, CDR2 SASEGT, per germline. The CDR3 spans 14 residues. After removal of 5 bases from V and 4 bases from J, the junction contained 6 bases not matched to a gene.